This T cell receptor beta chain appears in the sequencing data of a study of spatial heterogeneity in lung cancer. About the study: The average appearance count of each unique TCR and UMI combination in raw reads was more than ten.

A unique molecular identifier was carried by every single TCR cDNA molecule. TCRdb re-called the 5' RACE reads with MiXCR, one entry per CDR3 protein. The sample includes about 85,000 distinct CDR3 sequences, 15% to 25% of them seen just once. This clonotype was seen a handful of times. The time point is: sample taken at primary tumor resection. Unsorted whole RNA samples from tumor, nontumor lung or frozen PBMC were sequenced. The cohort: over 70 early-stage, untreated non-small cell lung cancer patients. Here the sequenced sample was PBMCs, taken at surgery. This TCR derives from a male donor with early-stage non-small cell lung cancer.

The CDR3 coding sequence is TGTGCCAGCAGCCCTCAGGCCCTCGACGAGCAGTACTTC. It translates to CASSPQALDEQYF. The chain is built from TRBV28 and TRBJ2-7; D is undetermined. Trimming stripped 6 bases from V and 5 bases from J, with 14 bases between. CDR3 length equals 13 residues. Germline assignment: CDR1 MDHEN and CDR2 SYDVKM.